This is a list of T cell receptor beta chains from one sample in a study of blood T cell repertoires in COVID-19. Clones were read by immunoSEQ multiplex PCR, and TCRdb kept only the in-frame ones, dropping some. The table records about 230,000 clones, about 84% of them present only once. The sample taken for sequencing was peripheral blood. Source of these receptors: a woman of 80 years or more with acute or convalescent COVID-19. The CDR3 runs from the conserved cysteine through the conserved F or W. The D gene is left open where the match is weak. Not all rows give a size; the values are once, few, many and, for expanded clones, a class.

d_call,clone_size,j_call,v_call,cdr3_nt,cdr3_aa
TRBD1,-,TRBJ2-7,TRBV4-1,TGCGCCAGCAGCTTTGGACAGGGCAGCTCCTACGAGCAGTACTTC,CASSFGQGSSYEQYF
TRBD1,once,TRBJ1-5,TRBV6-5,TGTGCCAGCAGTAAGACAGGGGAGTGGAATCAGCCCCAGCATTTT,CASSKTGEWNQPQHF
-,once,TRBJ2-7,TRBV4-2,TGTGCCAGCAGCCAGTCAGAATTCTACGAGCAGTACTTC,CASSQSEFYEQYF
TRBD2,-,TRBJ2-7,TRBV4-1,TGCGCCAGCAGCCAAGAGGGAACTAGCGGACCCTACGAGCAGTACTTC,CASSQEGTSGPYEQYF
TRBD1,-,TRBJ2-2,TRBV30,TGTGCCTGGAGTGTGGTCAGGGGGACCGGGGAGCTGTTTTTT,CAWSVVRGTGELFF
TRBD2,-,TRBJ2-1,TRBV27,TGTGCCAGCAACCGTTGGGCTAGCGGGGCTAGCTCCTACAATGAGCAGTTCTTC,CASNRWASGASSYNEQFF
-,-,TRBJ2-2,TRBV11-1,TGTGCCAGCAGCTTTACAGGGACCGGGGAGCTGTTTTTT,CASSFTGTGELFF
-,-,TRBJ2-7,TRBV7-8,TGTGCCAGCAGCATCCTCGAGACAGGCAACTCCTACGAGCAGTACTTC,CASSILETGNSYEQYF
TRBD2,few,TRBJ2-1,TRBV5-4,TGTGCCAGCAGCTTGGGTAGCGGGGAGTACAATGAGCAGTTCTTC,CASSLGSGEYNEQFF
-,-,TRBJ1-5,TRBV6-1,TGTGCCAGCAGTGAACGGGTTCAGCCCCAGCATTTT,CASSERVQPQHF
TRBD1,once,TRBJ1-6,TRBV10-3,TGTGCCATCAGCGGGACAGGAGATGATTCACCCCTCCACTTT,CAISGTGDDSPLHF
TRBD1,-,TRBJ1-2,TRBV5-1,TGCGCCAGCAGTACACCCAGCCCGGGGACAGCAGGGGGCTACACCTTC,CASSTPSPGTAGGYTF
TRBD2,-,TRBJ2-1,TRBV3-1/TRBV3-2,TGTGCCAGCAGCCAAGTTCTAGCGGGAATATTCTTC,CASSQVLAGIFF
-,-,TRBJ1-6,TRBV6-1,TGTGCCAGCAGTGAATCAGGGGTTCCTTATAATTCACCCCTCCACTTT,CASSESGVPYNSPLHF
-,-,TRBJ1-1,TRBV15,TGTGCCACCAGCAGAGATCCGAGGGCGAGTGGGACTGAAGCTTTCTTT,CATSRDPRASGTEAFF
-,-,TRBJ1-1,TRBV2,TGTGCCAGCAGTGATCCCGGACAGCCCAACACTGAAGCTTTCTTT,CASSDPGQPNTEAFF
-,-,TRBJ1-2,TRBV7-9,TGTGCCAGCAGCTATCAGGGATTTCGGGATGGCTACACCTTC,CASSYQGFRDGYTF
TRBD2,-,TRBJ2-3,TRBV20-1,TGCAGTGCTAGTTTACTAGCGGGGACCCTCACAGATACGCAGTATTTT,CSASLLAGTLTDTQYF
-,-,TRBJ2-5,TRBV4-2,TGTGCCAGCAGCCAAGAGGTAGGACTCCAAGAGACCCAGTACTTC,CASSQEVGLQETQYF
-,many,TRBJ1-2,TRBV4-1,TGCGCCAGCAGCCAAATAGGCAGGAGGAACTATGGCTACACCTTC,CASSQIGRRNYGYTF
TRBD1,-,TRBJ2-7,TRBV25-1,TGTGCCAGCAGTGAATATAGGGGGACAGGGGCCTACGAGCAGTACTTC,CASSEYRGTGAYEQYF
-,-,TRBJ1-1,TRBV25-1,TGTGCCAGCAGTGATGTAGTAGGAGGGGACACTGAAGCTTTCTTT,CASSDVVGGDTEAFF
TRBD2,-,TRBJ2-7,TRBV25-1,TGTGCCAGCAGTGGGGGACTAGCTGGCGAGCAGTACTTC,CASSGGLAGEQYF
TRBD1,-,TRBJ2-7,TRBV5-1,TGCGCCAGCAGCTTGGGGGACAGGGAGATCTACGAGCAGTACTTC,CASSLGDREIYEQYF
TRBD1,few,TRBJ2-7,TRBV5-1,TGCGCCAGCAGCCAGGGACAGTATTCGCGCGAGCAGTACTTC,CASSQGQYSREQYF
TRBD1,-,TRBJ2-7,TRBV27,TGTGCCAGCGGGGGACAGGGACCCTACGAGCAGTACTTC,CASGGQGPYEQYF
-,-,TRBJ1-2,TRBV9,TGTGCCAGCAGAGGGACAACACAAACGCACACCTTC,CASRGTTQTHTF
TRBD1,-,TRBJ1-4,TRBV7-9,TGTGCCAGCACCATCAGGACAGGAAGGGAAAAACTGTTTTTT,CASTIRTGREKLFF
TRBD1,-,TRBJ1-2,TRBV5-1,TGCGCCAGCAATCCCACAGGGGCCAGGGATGGCTACACCTTC,CASNPTGARDGYTF
-,-,TRBJ2-1,TRBV30,TGTGCCTGGAGTACCTCCTTTCGCGGAAGCTCCTACAATGAGCAGTTCTTC,CAWSTSFRGSSYNEQFF
TRBD1,-,TRBJ1-1,TRBV4-1,TGCGCCAGCAGCCTTCTATGGACAGGGGTGCGGACTGAAGCTTTCTTT,CASSLLWTGVRTEAFF
TRBD2,-,TRBJ2-1,TRBV28,TGTGCCAGCCGGGAGGGCCCTAGGGAGCAGTTCTTC,CASREGPREQFF
TRBD1,-,TRBJ1-4,TRBV6-5,TGTGCCAGCAACAGAGACAGGGGTAATGAAAAACTGTTTTTT,CASNRDRGNEKLFF
TRBD2,-,TRBJ2-3,TRBV9,TGTGCCAGCAGCGTAGGACTAGCGGGGACCATTTACACAGATACGCAGTATTTT,CASSVGLAGTIYTDTQYF
TRBD2,-,TRBJ2-5,TRBV6-6,TGTGCCAGCAGACTAGCGGGGTCGGAGACCCAGTACTTC,CASRLAGSETQYF
TRBD1,-,TRBJ1-2,TRBV9,TGTGCCAGCAGCCCCCTAGGGACAGGGGCTGGTGGCTACACCTTC,CASSPLGTGAGGYTF
-,-,TRBJ1-4,TRBV2,TGTGCCACCGCGGCGACAACTAATGAAAAACTGTTTTTT,CATAATTNEKLFF
TRBD2,-,TRBJ2-1,TRBV18,TGTGCCAGCTCACCACCGACTAGCGGGAGGGTAGTCAATGAGCAGTTCTTC,CASSPPTSGRVVNEQFF
-,-,TRBJ2-7,TRBV4-2,TGTGCCAGCAGCCAACCGCCCGGGGCCTACGAGCAGTACTTC,CASSQPPGAYEQYF
-,-,TRBJ1-2,TRBV21-1,TGTGCCAGCAGCAAAGGGCCCAGGGCAGGATGCCCCACAAGGGATGGCTACACCTTC,CASSKGPRAGCPTRDGYTF
-,once,TRBJ1-2,TRBV4-2,TGTGCCAGCAGCCAACCCTCTGAGGACAGCACTAACTATGGCTACACCTTC,CASSQPSEDSTNYGYTF
TRBD1,once,TRBJ2-7,TRBV12-3/TRBV12-4,TGTGCCAGCAGTTTAGCCCAGGGGGACGAGCAGTACTTC,CASSLAQGDEQYF
-,-,TRBJ1-2,TRBV7-9,TGTGCCAGCAGCCTAGGACAACGAGAGCGGGGCTACACCTTC,CASSLGQRERGYTF
TRBD1,few,TRBJ1-6,TRBV16,TGTGCCAGCAGCCAATCGACGACAGGGCTTTCACCCCTCCACTTT,CASSQSTTGLSPLHF
-,-,TRBJ1-2,TRBV28,TGTGCCAGCAGCCGTCCGGGGCGGGGGTTTTCTAACTATGGCTACACCTTC,CASSRPGRGFSNYGYTF
-,-,TRBJ2-3,TRBV12-3/TRBV12-4,TGTGCCAGCAGCCGGGGCACAGATACGCAGTATTTT,CASSRGTDTQYF
TRBD1,-,TRBJ1-2,TRBV12-3/TRBV12-4,TGTGCCAGCGGACGACAGGGGAACTATGGCTACACCTTC,CASGRQGNYGYTF
TRBD2,-,TRBJ2-3,TRBV19,TGTGCCAGTAGTATGTCCCTTAGCGGGGGTAGCACAGATACGCAGTATTTT,CASSMSLSGGSTDTQYF